This T cell receptor beta chain emerged from a study of identical twins. Whole-study findings and limits: Out-of-frame TCR alpha sharing observed in monozygotic twins exceeded model estimates. Findings came from cross-sectional statistics, without long-term follow-up of donors.

This clonotype was detected many times. What it recognizes is unknown. Template switching created a universal primer site, and the cDNA included unique molecular identifiers. TCRdb called the 5' RACE reads again in MiXCR, with one record for every CDR3 protein. The data contain a few hundred thousand distinct CDR3 sequences, approximately 16% of them seen just once; the ten biggest clones take up roughly 0.4%. Only healthy Caucasians were enrolled as donors. CDR3 length equals 14 residues. Trimming shortened V by 9 bases and J by 4 bases, and 16 bases separated the two germline ends. The sample also formed part of further work on yellow fever vaccine responses in identical twins.

Material for sequencing was CD4+ T cells sorted from blood. The sequence was obtained from a woman between 18 and 29 years old in good health. The V and J genes are TRBV12-3 or TRBV12-4 and TRBJ2-1, with D perhaps TRBD1 (5 bases). The CDR3 coding sequence is TGTGCCAGTAGACTGACCCCAGGGTACAATGAGCAGTTCTTC. Residues: CASRLTPGYNEQFF.